This TCR beta chain was identified in a study of post-analysis software for immune sequencing data. Study at large: Disease courses included relapsing-remitting, secondary progressive and progressive-relapsing multiple sclerosis.

Study results and caveats: Included in a set of roughly 5 TRBV segments more frequent in patients than controls were TRBV5-6, TRBV5-1 and TRBV20-1. Multiple sclerosis patients showed significantly lower normalized Chao1 diversity than controls did.

cDNA libraries of TCR beta carried unique molecular identifiers. T cells numbering roughly 0.9 to 10 million yielded cDNA molecules that totaled some 500,000. TCRdb processed the PCR reads anew with MiXCR; each CDR3 protein has one entry. The repertoire includes 550,000 to 700,000 distinct CDR3 sequences, roughly two fifths of them detected once, and under 2% sits in the top ten. This CDR3 spans 18 amino acids. CDR1 is MNHEY, CDR2 SVGAGI, per germline. V lost 1 base to trimming and J lost 5 bases, with 21 bases between them. For this clonotype: Antigen specificity is unknown.

Material: blood. This TCR was recovered from a girl aged 5-17 years with multiple sclerosis. J is TRBJ2-1 and V is TRBV6-5, with a possible D match to TRBD2 (6 bases). Here the CDR3 reads CASSYLPPFGGADNEQFF. CDR3 in DNA: TGTGCCAGCAGTTACTTGCCCCCATTTGGCGGGGCTGACAATGAGCAGTTCTTC.